This T cell receptor beta chain derives from a study of blood T cell repertoires in COVID-19 (dated by TCRdb to about 2020). For the study in its entirety: Collaborator samples came from the United States, Italy and Spain and covered acute and convalescent phases of COVID-19. Deeply sampled blood TCRbeta repertoires from subjects exposed to, actively infected with, or recovered from COVID-19 were included in the dataset. Where available, HLA class I and class II types were obtained from metadata supplied by the sample provider rather than from assay-based typing. The prospective study material was composed of cDNA or gDNA derived from T cells, B-cell-depleted T cells, or PBMCs. The repertoires were released in a freely available public database intended as a resource for research on the immune response to SARS-CoV-2. Samples came from the ongoing ImmuneRACE study (first 160 participants) plus 1,254 subjects from 6 global collaborators. Nearly every sample came with metadata listing a de-identified subject ID, COVID-19 status, age in years and sex. Overall study results and their limits: The amount of clinical and demographic metadata varied by source and participant and was provided uncurated.

TCRbeta CDR3 regions were amplified from genomic DNA by means of the immunoSEQ Assay, a bias-controlled multiplex PCR. In the authors' own workflow: Nucleated cell counts per sample were estimated from amplification of reference gene primers within the assay. To quantify the absolute abundance of each unique TCRbeta CDR3 rearrangement, sequence reads were collapsed and filtered. Productive Simpson clonality was computed per sample as the square root of Simpson's diversity index over productive rearrangements. TCRdb stores this immuneACCESS table with in-frame sequences only. Part of the clones is absent; in the studies checked, under half of the shortfall reflects unresolved V genes, and no reason is known for the rest. V and J calls and clone size are those listed in that table; D and trimming were worked out from the DNA. Present in this sample are fewer than 300,000 clones, more than 70% of which were seen just once. 0.99% of the sample is held by the ten biggest clonotypes.

With respect to this clone: The antigen it recognizes is unknown. No much larger clone is present one base from it, and per-base qualities are unavailable.

V is reduced by 4 bases and J by 0 bases, leaving a spacing of 9 bases between them. The CDR3 measures 14 amino acids from cysteine to phenylalanine. CDR3 DNA only is kept here, 42 bases in frame from base 1. Via the germline V gene (reference sequence), CDR1 is SEHNR and CDR2 FQNEAQ. Another Seattle source contributed samples from volunteer blood donors who had recovered from COVID-19. Whole blood was collected in K2EDTA tubes by collaborating institutions according to the institutions' own protocols. Collaborator samples were shipped for TCRbeta analysis as frozen whole blood, isolated PBMCs, or DNA extracted from either sample type.

Sequenced: peripheral blood. The receptor's source is a woman aged 35 to 49 who had recovered from COVID-19. This receptor chain uses TRBV7-9 and TRBJ1-1; TRBD1 is a weak D gene call, 6 bases matching. The DNA sequence is given as TGTGCCAGCAGCTCACAGGGCCTGAACACTGAAGCTTTCTTT. The resulting protein is CASSSQGLNTEAFF.